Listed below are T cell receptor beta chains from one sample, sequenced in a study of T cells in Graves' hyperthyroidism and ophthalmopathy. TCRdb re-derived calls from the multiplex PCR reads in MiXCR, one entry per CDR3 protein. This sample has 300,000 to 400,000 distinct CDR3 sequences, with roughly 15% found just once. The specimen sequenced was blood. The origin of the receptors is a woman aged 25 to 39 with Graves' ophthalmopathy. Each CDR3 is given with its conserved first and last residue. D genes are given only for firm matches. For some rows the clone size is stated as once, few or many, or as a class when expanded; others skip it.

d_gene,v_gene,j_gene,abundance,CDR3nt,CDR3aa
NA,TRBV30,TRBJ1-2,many,TGTGTCGCGGATTACTATGGCTACACCTTC,CVADYYGYTF
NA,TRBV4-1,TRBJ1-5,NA,TGCGCCAGCAGCCAAGAAGCGGTATGGCAGACCAATAGCAATCAGTCCCAGCATTTT,CASSQEAVWQTNSNQSQHF
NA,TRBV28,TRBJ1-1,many,TGTGCCAGCATGATGAACACTGAAGCTTTCTTT,CASMMNTEAFF
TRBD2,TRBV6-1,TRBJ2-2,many,TGTGCCAGCAGTACGGGACTAGCCGGGGAGCTGTTTTTT,CASSTGLAGELFF
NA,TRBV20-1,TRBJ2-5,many,TGCAGTGCTAGACCAAGACTAGTTATAGAAGAGACCCAGTACTTC,CSARPRLVIEETQYF
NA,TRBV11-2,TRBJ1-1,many,TGTGCCAGCAGCGAGACAGGAACCAAGTGGTTTGACACTGAAGCTTTCTTT,CASSETGTKWFDTEAFF
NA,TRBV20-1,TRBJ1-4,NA,TGCAGTGCTAGTGTCCGGGAGACTGCAACTAATGAAAAACTGTTTTTT,CSASVRETATNEKLFF
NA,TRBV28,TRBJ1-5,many,TGTGCCAGCACCCCGGGGGGGGGAGGGGGACCCCAGCATTTT,CASTPGGGGGPQHF
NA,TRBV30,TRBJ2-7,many,TGTGCCTGGGGGGCCGTCGGACCGTACGAGCAGTACTTC,CAWGAVGPYEQYF
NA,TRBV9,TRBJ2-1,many,TGTGCCAGCAGTGTAGGGAGTTACAATGAGCAGTTCTTC,CASSVGSYNEQFF
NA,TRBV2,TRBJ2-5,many,TGTGCCAGCAGTGAAAGCCGCAAAGAGACCCAGTACTTC,CASSESRKETQYF
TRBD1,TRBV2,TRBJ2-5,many,TGTGCCAGCTCGAGACGAGGGACAGAAGAGACCCAGTACTTC,CASSRRGTEETQYF
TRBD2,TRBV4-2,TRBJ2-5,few,TGTGCCAGCAGCCAAGATCACGAGCGGGGGGGCCGTGAGACCCAGTACTTC,CASSQDHERGGRETQYF
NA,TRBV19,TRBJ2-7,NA,TGTGCCAGTAGTATCGATACGGAAACCTACGAGCAGTACTTC,CASSIDTETYEQYF
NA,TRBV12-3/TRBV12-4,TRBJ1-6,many,TGTGCCAGCCGCTCAAGGGAATATAATTCACCCCTCCACTTT,CASRSREYNSPLHF
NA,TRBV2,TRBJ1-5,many,TGTGCCAGCAGTGAAACGCGGGACCATCAGCCCCAGCATTTT,CASSETRDHQPQHF
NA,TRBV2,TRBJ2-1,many,TGTGCCAGCAGTAGGGTAAATGAGCAGTTCTTC,CASSRVNEQFF
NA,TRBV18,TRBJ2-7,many,TGTGCCAGCTCACCACGGTTCGACTCCTACGAGCAGTACTTC,CASSPRFDSYEQYF
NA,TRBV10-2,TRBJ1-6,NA,TGCGCCAGCAGTGAGACTTTAGGTTCACCCCTCCACTTT,CASSETLGSPLHF
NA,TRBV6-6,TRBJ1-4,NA,TGTGCCAGCAGTTACCCACTCGGGGGAGAAAAACTGTTTTTT,CASSYPLGGEKLFF
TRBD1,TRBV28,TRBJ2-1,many,TGTGCCAGCAGTTTTAGGGACAGGCTGAATGAGCAGCTCTTC,CASSFRDRLNEQLF
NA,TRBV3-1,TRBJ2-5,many,TGTGCCAGCAGCCAAGACATCGACGGAGAGACCCAGTACTTC,CASSQDIDGETQYF
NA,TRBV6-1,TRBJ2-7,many,TGTGCCAGCAGTTTCGGGGACGAGCAGTACTTC,CASSFGDEQYF
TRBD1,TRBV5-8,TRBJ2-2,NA,TGTGCCAGCAGCGCGGGACAGGGAGGAACCGGGGAGCTGTTTTTT,CASSAGQGGTGELFF
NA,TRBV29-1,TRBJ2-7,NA,TGCAGCGTTGAAAAACAGAGGGGTGGCCTTTACGAGCAGTACTTC,CSVEKQRGGLYEQYF
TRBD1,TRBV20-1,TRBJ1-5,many,TGCAGTGCTCCCCGTCCCGGGACAGGGTATTCGGGTAATCAGCCCCAGCATTTT,CSAPRPGTGYSGNQPQHF
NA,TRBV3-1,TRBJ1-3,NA,TGTGCCAGCAGCCAAGATAAAGGGAGAAACACCATATATTTT,CASSQDKGRNTIYF
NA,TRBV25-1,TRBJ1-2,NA,TGTGCCAGCAGTGAACGGACGGGATTTGGCTACACCTTC,CASSERTGFGYTF
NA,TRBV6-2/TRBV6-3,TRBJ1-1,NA,TGTGCCAGCAGTTCCCTTGGCGGGGGGGCTTGGAGCACTGAAGCTTTCTTT,CASSSLGGGAWSTEAFF
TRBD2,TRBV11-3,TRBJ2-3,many,TGTGCCAGCAGCTTAGCTCTCGGGGGAGGGCCAGATACGCAGTATTTT,CASSLALGGGPDTQYF
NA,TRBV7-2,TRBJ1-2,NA,TGTGCCAGCAGCTTCGACAGGACTCAAAAGGGCTATGGCTACACCTTC,CASSFDRTQKGYGYTF
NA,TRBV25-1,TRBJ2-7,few,TGTGCCAGCAGTGACTCTAAAGGATGGGGCGTAACCTACGAGCAGTACTTC,CASSDSKGWGVTYEQYF
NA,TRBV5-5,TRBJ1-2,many,TGTGCCAGCAGCCCCATCCGACAGGCGTATTATGGCTACACCTTC,CASSPIRQAYYGYTF
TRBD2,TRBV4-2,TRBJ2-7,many,TGTGCCAGCAGCCAAGATCTAGCGGGCTCCTACGAGCAGTACTTC,CASSQDLAGSYEQYF
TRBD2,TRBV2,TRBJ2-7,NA,TGTGCCAGCAGAGGAACTAGCGGTAGCTCCTACGAGCAGTACTTC,CASRGTSGSSYEQYF
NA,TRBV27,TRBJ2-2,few,TGTGCCAGCAGTTTATCGGTAAGACCTCTGAACACCGGGGAGCTGTTTTTT,CASSLSVRPLNTGELFF
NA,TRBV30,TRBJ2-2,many,TGTGCCTGGAGTGGAGGGGAAACCGGGGAGCTGTTTTTT,CAWSGGETGELFF
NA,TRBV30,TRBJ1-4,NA,TGTGCCTGGAGCGCCGGACAGCCGAATGAAAAACTGTTTTTT,CAWSAGQPNEKLFF
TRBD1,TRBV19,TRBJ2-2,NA,TGTGCCAGTCATCCCGGGACAGGGAGGAGTAGGGAGCTGTTTTTT,CASHPGTGRSRELFF